Presented here are 20 T cell receptor beta chains from one specimen sequenced in a study of human T cells and chemical hapten exposure. Time point given: pre-sensitization, week 0. Treatment specified: therapeutic diphenylcyclopropenone sensitization with weekly scalp DPC. TCRdb used MiXCR to reprocess the RACE reads, holding one entry per CDR3 protein. Of some 360,000 distinct CDR3 sequences in the sample, 5% to 6.5% were seen once. The sample was whole blood, taken in connection with sensitization to the hapten diphenylcyclopropenone (DPC). These receptor sequences come from a woman aged 50 to 60 with alopecia areata. Some clones in this sample may be carry-over from other donors' samples.

The chain has TRBV15 and TRBJ2-7, with 9 bases identical to TRBD1. V dropped 3 bases and J dropped 2; count of bases not matched to a gene: 11. Germline lookup yields CDR1 LNHNV and CDR2 YYDKDF (reference sequence). CDR3 length: 17 amino acids. The chain's CDR3 is CATSRRTGAGGTYEQYF. The CDR3, as DNA: TGTGCCACCAGCAGGAGGACAGGGGCAGGGGGAACCTACGAGCAGTACTTC.

The genes are TRBV28 and TRBJ1-6; TRBD1 matches at 8 bases. Germline-derived CDR1 and CDR2 are MDHEN and SYDVKM. This CDR3 region has 14 residues. The trim removed 5 bases at V and 8 bases at J, leaving 5 bases unmatched. The CDR3 DNA sequence: TGTGCCAGCAGTGTGACAGGGGCCTATTCACCCCTCCACTTT. It translates to CASSVTGAYSPLHF.

V gene TRBV11-2 combines with J gene TRBJ2-3; 8 nucleotides agree with TRBD1. This CDR3 region has 16 residues. Trimming took 3 bases from V and 5 from J; bases not matched to a gene: 10. Germline-derived CDR1 and CDR2 are SGHAT and FQNNGV. The DNA of the CDR3 is TGTGCCAGCAGCTTCCTGGAGGTCAGGGGGCGAGATACGCAGTATTTT. Translated, it gives CASSFLEVRGRDTQYF.

This clonotype showed up many times. The chain has TRBV4-3 and TRBJ1-5; D is undetermined. V lost 4 bases and J 5 bases, leaving 9 bases between the germline ends. The CDR3 loop spans 13 amino acids. Germline CDR1 is LGHNA and CDR2 is YSLEER. CDR3 amino acids: CASSPDGHQPQHF. The CDR3 DNA is TGCGCCAGCAGCCCGGACGGCCATCAGCCCCAGCATTTT.

In its sample, this clonotype was seen many times. The CDR3, as DNA: TGTGCCAGCAGCTGGTCGACAGCAGGGGCATACGAGCAGTACTTC. Its protein is CASSWSTAGAYEQYF. V and J are TRBV12-3 or TRBV12-4 and TRBJ2-7, with D possibly TRBD1 on 6 matching bases. V was shortened by 6 bases and J by 4 bases, with 19 bases between the two germline ends. The CDR3 runs to 15 residues.

The chain has TRBV20-1 and TRBJ2-1, with D possibly matching TRBD2 (6 bases). The V and J ends lost 8 bases and 0 bases respectively, with 8 bases between them. The length of the CDR3 is 12 residues. The V gene's germline CDR1 is DFQATT and CDR2 SNEGSKA (reference sequence). CDR3 coding DNA: TGCAGTATAGCGGTCTCCTACAATGAGCAGTTCTTC. It encodes CSIAVSYNEQFF.

This clonotype appeared many times. This chain joins TRBV10-3 and TRBJ1-6; D ambiguous. Germline V gives CDR1 ENHRY, CDR2 SYGVKD. Trimming left V 10 bases short and J 6 bases short, with 19 bases between. The CDR3 runs 15 residues. CDR3 nucleotide sequence: TGTGCCACAGGCGGCCAGCCCGGCGGTAATTCACCCCTCCACTTT. This encodes CATGGQPGGNSPLHF.

V and J are TRBV7-9 and TRBJ1-1; tentatively, D is TRBD1 (6 bases). Trimming cost V 3 bases and J 3 bases, with 11 bases left between them. CDR1 is SEHNR, CDR2 FQNEAQ, per germline (reference sequence). This CDR3 comprises 14 residues. CDR3: CASSLGGLYTEAFF. The DNA of the CDR3 is TGTGCCAGCAGCTTGGGGGGCTTATACACTGAAGCTTTCTTT.

This clonotype has more than one count but fewer than ten. Here the CDR3 DNA reads TGCGCCAGCAGCCAAGATTTGGGCCGAGGTGGTGAAAAACTGTTTTTT. It codes for CASSQDLGRGGEKLFF. The chain has TRBV4-3 and TRBJ1-4, with D hard to call. The germline V and J ends were trimmed by 0 bases and 7 bases, with 15 bases remaining between them. Germline lookup yields CDR1 LGHNA and CDR2 YSLEER. The CDR3 consists of 16 residues.

About this clonotype itself: The junction departs from the called germline gene at one end, perhaps through a read error. The chain joins TRBV5-1 to TRBJ1-5, with no clear D. Germline assignment: CDR1 SGHRS and CDR2 YFSETQ. The CDR3 is 17 residues long. The CDR3 DNA is TGCGCCAGCAGCCCGGGGTGGGCAGTCGATAGCAATCAGCCCCAGCTTTTT. Encoded protein: CASSPGWAVDSNQPQLF.

This clonotype has a count of ten or more. The rearrangement uses TRBV29-1 and TRBJ2-1; 7 bases are shared with TRBD1. The V and J ends lost 6 bases and 4 bases, in that order; junction bases with no gene match: 0. CDR1 and CDR2 (germline): SQVTM, ANQGSEA. The CDR3 is 11 amino acids. CDR3 protein: CSVDRYNEQFF. In nucleotides, the CDR3 is TGCAGCGTGGACAGGTACAATGAGCAGTTCTTC.

This clonotype was seen ten or more times. The chain recombines TRBV6-5 with TRBJ2-3; 10 positions agree with TRBD2. CDR1 and CDR2 (germline): MNHEY, SVGAGI. Unmatched junction bases numbered 8, after V lost 7 bases and J lost 1 base. The CDR3 loop spans 16 amino acids. Written as DNA, the CDR3 is TGTGCCAGCACAGGGGCTAGCGGGGGCCGCACAGATACGCAGTATTTT. This encodes CASTGASGGRTDTQYF.

This clonotype came up many times. The gene calls are TRBV20-1 and TRBJ1-1; a possible D gene is TRBD1 (5 bases). The ends were cut back, 1 base at V and 4 bases at J, with 28 bases in the middle. Germline V gene sequence: CDR1 DFQATT, CDR2 SNEGSKA (reference sequence). CDR3 size: 19 residues. CDR3 sequence reads: CSARVGSGTPTPRSTEAFF. As DNA, the CDR3 is TGCAGTGCTAGAGTCGGATCCGGGACTCCAACGCCTCGGAGCACTGAAGCTTTCTTT.

This chain links TRBV7-9 with TRBJ1-1; D is ambiguous. The CDR3 consists of 11 residues. The V end was cut by 7 bases, the J end by 7 bases, with 10 bases between. Germline assignment: CDR1 SEHNR and CDR2 FQNEAQ (reference sequence). CDR3 sequence: CASTTEHEAFF. CDR3 nucleotides: TGTGCCAGCACCACGGAACATGAAGCTTTCTTT.

The chain recombines TRBV6-2 or TRBV6-3 with TRBJ2-1; possible D gene TRBD2, 6 bases. Trimming shortened V by 6 bases and J by 7 bases, and 13 bases separated the two germline ends. Per the germline V gene, CDR1 is MNHEY and CDR2 is SVGEGT. This CDR3 has 13 residues. The CDR3 coding sequence is TGTGCCAGCAGGGGGGGAGCGAGAAATGAGCAGTTCTTC. The encoded protein is CASRGGARNEQFF.

This clonotype was recorded at least ten times. The chain combines TRBV5-1 with TRBJ2-3, with D perhaps given as TRBD1 or TRBD2 (5 bases each). In germline, CDR1 is SGHRS, CDR2 YFSETQ. Trimming shortened V by 2 bases and J by 4 bases, and 14 bases separated the two germline ends. This CDR3 is 15 amino acids long. The CDR3 DNA is TGCGCCAGCAGCTTTCGGACCATGGGGGCAGATACGCAGTATTTT. Amino acids: CASSFRTMGADTQYF.

There are a few counts of this clonotype. The genes are TRBV27 and TRBJ1-1; 9 bases are shared with TRBD1. After removal of 2 bases from V and 7 bases from J, the junction contained 5 bases not matched to a gene. Germline V lookup: CDR1 MNHEY, CDR2 SMNVEV (reference sequence). The CDR3 is 14 residues long. Here the CDR3 reads CASSLSTGGHEAFF. The CDR3 DNA sequence: TGTGCCAGCAGTTTAAGCACAGGGGGCCATGAAGCTTTCTTT.

Only a few counts were recorded for this clonotype. The V call is TRBV29-1, the J call TRBJ1-5; D ambiguous. The germline V and J ends were trimmed by 4 bases and 0 bases, with 7 bases remaining between them. The germline gives CDR1 SQVTM, CDR2 ANQGSEA. This CDR3 is 13 amino acids long. The CDR3 spells CSVVYDSNQPQHF. In DNA, the CDR3 is TGCAGCGTTGTTTACGATAGCAATCAGCCCCAGCATTTT.

This clonotype came up many times. In nucleotides, the CDR3 is TGTGCCAGCAGTTTTGCAGGGGGGGAAGAGCAGTTCTTC. Translated, it gives CASSFAGGEEQFF. The chain has TRBV12-3 or TRBV12-4 and TRBJ2-1; D tentatively reads TRBD1 or TRBD2 (7 bases each). V shed 3 bases and J shed 10 bases, with 13 bases lying between them. This CDR3 is built from 13 residues.

This clonotype has more than one count but fewer than ten. The chain carries TRBV10-3 and TRBJ2-6, with D maybe TRBD1 (6 bases). Trimming took off 3 bases at V and 1 base at J, with 13 bases between the two ends. The length of the CDR3 is 17 residues. CDR1 is ENHRY, CDR2 SYGVKD, per germline. CDR3 DNA: TGTGCCATCAGTGAAACAGGGCCGGGGTCTGGGGCCAACGTCCTGACTTTC. Its translation: CAISETGPGSGANVLTF.